Each of the 26 T cell receptor beta chains below was sequenced from the same sample in a study of T cell changes during pregnancy in multiple sclerosis. Measured with immunoSEQ multiplex PCR; TCRdb has only the in-frame clones, and not every one. The table lists about 49,000 clones, around 91% of them singletons. The sequencing used peripheral blood, collected after pregnancy. Receptor source: a female donor in good health, enrolled as a control in a pregnancy study.

The CDR3, as DNA: TGCGCCAGCAGCCCGGGGGGGGGTAACACCGGGGAGCTGTTTTTT. Amino acid sequence: CASSPGGGNTGELFF. The gene calls are TRBV4-3 and TRBJ2-2, with 8 bases lining up with TRBD2. The CDR3 loop spans 15 amino acids. Germline V gives CDR1 LGHNA, CDR2 YSLEER. V lost 4 bases, J lost 2 bases, and 3 bases stayed unmatched.

The chain is built from TRBV5-5 and TRBJ2-5; D ambiguous. The V gene lost 3 bases and the J gene lost 0 bases, with 12 bases spanning the gap. Per the germline V gene, CDR1 is SGHKS and CDR2 is YYEKEE (reference sequence). The length of the CDR3 is 15 residues. The CDR3 DNA follows: TGTGCCAGCAGCTCAGATTCTTGGTACCAAGAGACCCAGTACTTC. This sequence encodes CASSSDSWYQETQYF.

The chain joins TRBV25-1 to TRBJ2-7; TRBD1 might be the D (5 bases). Deletions cut 6 bases from V and 3 bases from J, with 12 bases between. The CDR3 totals 13 residues. CDR1 is MGHDK, CDR2 SYGVNS, per germline. This CDR3 is CASRGPQGYEQYF. In DNA, the CDR3 is TGTGCCAGCAGGGGGCCGCAGGGCTACGAGCAGTACTTC.

The chain joins TRBV7-8 to TRBJ2-7, with D unclear. The CDR3 is 13 amino acids. Trimming took off 4 bases at V and 4 bases at J, with 11 bases between the two ends. In germline, CDR1 is SGHVS, CDR2 FQNEAQ. The CDR3 here is CASSSRKRYEQYF. For the CDR3, the DNA is TGTGCCAGCAGCTCCCGGAAGCGATACGAGCAGTACTTC.

The chain combines TRBV27 with TRBJ2-7, with D maybe TRBD2 (6 bases). Trimming pared 2 bases from V and 2 bases from J, leaving 7 bases between. The length of the CDR3 is 13 residues. Per germline, CDR1 MNHEY and CDR2 SMNVEV (reference sequence). Written as DNA, the CDR3 is TGTGCCAGCAGTTTAGGAGGGACCTACGAGCAGTACTTC. It encodes CASSLGGTYEQYF.

The chain recombines TRBV28 with TRBJ2-7; TRBD1 matches 9 bases. J gave up 7 bases and V 4 bases, and 11 bases lay outside the gene matches. CDR1 is MDHEN, CDR2 SYDVKM, per germline. The CDR3 is made up of 15 amino acids. The CDR3 region has the DNA TGTGCCAGCAGTTGGACAGGGGCGCCTAGGGGGGAGCAGTACTTC. Amino acid sequence: CASSWTGAPRGEQYF. Combining the CDR3 with reference TRBV28 and TRBJ2-7 gives the whole variable domain DVKVTQSSRYLVKRTGEKVFLECVQDMDHENMFWYRQDPGLGLRLIYFSYDVKMKEKGDIPEGYSVSREKKERFSLILESASTNQTSMYLCASSWTGAPRGEQYFGPGTRLTVT.

The rearrangement joins TRBV11-3 to TRBJ2-5; 7 bases agree with TRBD1. Losses at the gene ends were 1 base for V and 0 bases for J; bases not matched to a gene: 2. The CDR3 has 15 amino acids. Germline CDR1 and CDR2: SGHNT and YENEEA. In DNA, the CDR3 is TGTGCCAGCAGCTTAGGACAGGGTGACCAAGAGACCCAGTACTTC. Protein product: CASSLGQGDQETQYF.

The V call is TRBV5-6, the J call TRBJ2-7; possible D gene TRBD2, 5 bases. Germline V gene data show CDR1 as SGHDT and CDR2 as YYEEEE. Trimming took off 1 base at V and 1 base at J, with 6 bases between the two ends. The CDR3 length is 13 residues. CDR3 bases: TGTGCCAGCAGCTTGTGGACTTCCTACGAGCAGTACTTC. It specifies CASSLWTSYEQYF.

The table lists this clone with a count of one. The chain combines TRBV5-1 with TRBJ2-5; 9 bases line up with TRBD2. CDR1 is SGHRS, CDR2 YFSETQ, per germline. With V trimmed by 5 bases and J by 4 bases, 12 bases remained unmatched. This CDR3 spans 16 amino acids. CDR3 in DNA: TGCGCCAGCAGACAGATACTAGCGGGTAAAGCAGAGACCCAGTACTTC. Its translation: CASRQILAGKAETQYF.

The chain uses TRBV7-9 and TRBJ2-7; D might be TRBD2 (5 bases). The germline V gene encodes CDR1 SEHNR and CDR2 FQNEAQ (reference sequence). V lost 3 bases and J lost 2, with 17 bases in between. The CDR3 is made up of 16 amino acids. The CDR3, as DNA: TGTGCCAGCAGCTTCAACTCCATGGGAGATACCTACGAGCAGTACTTC. Protein sequence: CASSFNSMGDTYEQYF.

The chain uses TRBV4-3 and TRBJ2-5; 10 nucleotides align to TRBD2. V lost 1 base to trimming and J lost 4 bases; unmatched junction nucleotides: 0. Germline assignment: CDR1 LGHNA and CDR2 YSLEER. This CDR3 spans 14 amino acids. CDR3 region: CASSQGLAGETQYF. CDR3 sequence (DNA): TGCGCCAGCAGCCAAGGACTAGCGGGAGAGACCCAGTACTTC.

The chain couples TRBV7-3 to TRBJ2-2, with 7 positions matching TRBD1. The V gene end was trimmed by 1 base and the J gene end by 5 bases; junction bases not matched to a gene: 4. CDR3 length: 15 residues. Germline V gene lookup returns CDR1 SGHTA and CDR2 FQGTGA. The CDR3 sequence: CASSLSARGTGELFF. The DNA for the CDR3 is TGTGCCAGCAGCTTAAGCGCCAGGGGGACCGGGGAGCTGTTTTTT.

The chain couples TRBV7-9 to TRBJ2-4; no clear D. V lost 6 bases, J lost 1 base, and 10 bases lay in between. This CDR3 comprises 14 residues. The germline V gene encodes CDR1 SEHNR and CDR2 FQNEAQ (reference sequence). CDR3 nucleotide sequence: TGTGCCAGCAGTGGCCTCCTGGCCAAAAACATTCAGTACTTC. It encodes CASSGLLAKNIQYF.

This clone was seen a single time. This chain links TRBV6-4 with TRBJ2-1; 9 bases match TRBD2. This CDR3 spans 16 amino acids. Germline V lookup: CDR1 MRHNA, CDR2 SNTAGT. Losses at the gene ends were 2 bases for V and 3 bases for J; bases not matched to a gene: 5. CDR3 bases: TGTGCCAGCAGTGACGGGGAGACTAGCGGCTACAATGAGCAGTTCTTC. Translation: CASSDGETSGYNEQFF.

The V gene is TRBV6-5, the J gene TRBJ2-7, with D possibly TRBD2 on 6 matching bases. This CDR3 contains 14 residues. The V gene lost 3 bases and the J gene lost 5 bases, with 14 bases spanning the gap. From germline, CDR1 is MNHEY and CDR2 SVGAGI. Here the CDR3 DNA reads TGTGCCAGCAGTTATGAGATGACTAGTAACGAGCAGTACTTC. This translates into CASSYEMTSNEQYF.

The rearrangement links TRBV27 to TRBJ2-6, with 7 bases matching TRBD1. Germline values: CDR1 MNHEY, CDR2 SMNVEV (reference sequence). J gave up 3 bases and V 6 bases, and 5 bases lay outside the gene matches. CDR3 size: 15 residues. CDR3 DNA: TGTGCCAGCAGCTCGACAGGGATTGGGGCCAACGTCCTGACTTTC. It encodes CASSSTGIGANVLTF.

The chain couples TRBV6-5 to TRBJ2-7, with a tentative D call TRBD1 (5 bases). The CDR3 is 13 amino acids. CDR1 is MNHEY, CDR2 SVGAGI, per germline. The V gene lost 6 bases and the J gene lost 4 bases, with 13 bases spanning the gap. The CDR3 DNA follows: TGTGCCAGCAGCCAGAGACAGTCGTACGAGCAGTACTTC. As protein: CASSQRQSYEQYF.

V usage is TRBV2 and J usage is TRBJ1-1, with 7 bases that match TRBD1. V trimming: 5 bases; J trimming: 4 bases; junction bases outside the gene matches: 4. The CDR3 length is 13 residues. Germline assignment: CDR1 SNHLY and CDR2 FYNNEI. Here the CDR3 reads CASSYRGSTEAFF. The CDR3 bases are TGTGCCAGCAGTTACAGGGGATCCACTGAAGCTTTCTTT.

The chain recombines TRBV15 with TRBJ2-7; TRBD1 aligns across 8 bases. With 1 base clipped from V and 2 bases from J, the junction kept 4 bases outside the gene matches. CDR1 LNHNV and CDR2 YYDKDF come from the germline V gene (reference sequence). This CDR3 comprises 15 residues. In DNA form, the CDR3 reads TGTGCCACCAGCAGAGGGGGACAGGAACCCTACGAGCAGTACTTC. Translated, it gives CATSRGGQEPYEQYF.

This chain uses TRBV19 with TRBJ1-2, with 9 bases aligning to TRBD1. This CDR3 contains 16 residues. Germline values: CDR1 LNHDA, CDR2 SQIVND (reference sequence). V lost 4 bases and J lost 4; bases outside the gene matches: 10. CDR3 coding DNA: TGTGCCAGTAGTACCGAAACAGGGGGCTTTGGCTATGGCTACACCTTC. This sequence encodes CASSTETGGFGYGYTF.

This clone was seen a handful of times. The chain uses TRBV4-1 and TRBJ2-1; no reliable D call. This CDR3 region has 11 residues. The V and J ends lost 6 bases and 5 bases respectively, with 5 bases between them. Per germline, CDR1 MGHRA and CDR2 YSYEKL. CDR3 nucleotides: TGCGCCAGCAGTCTTAACAATGAGCAGTTCTTC. Its protein is CASSLNNEQFF.

The chain recombines TRBV7-2 with TRBJ1-3; TRBD1 agrees at 7 bases. The CDR3 runs to 18 residues. V gave up 5 bases and J gave up 0 bases; unmatched junction bases: 13. Germline CDR1 is SGHTA and CDR2 is FQGNSA. This CDR3 is CASSRSFRDSFSGNTIYF. In nucleotides, the CDR3 is TGTGCCAGCAGCCGGAGCTTCAGGGACAGCTTCTCTGGAAACACCATATATTTT. Looking up the rest from reference TRBV7-2 and TRBJ1-3 gives the full variable domain: GAGVSQSPSNKVTEKGKDVELRCDPISGHTALYWYRQSLGQGLEFLIYFQGNSAPDKSGLPSDRFSAERTGGSVSTLTIQRTQQEDSAVYLCASSRSFRDSFSGNTIYFGEGSWLTVV.

The chain has TRBV7-3 and TRBJ2-1, with 12 bases lining up with TRBD2. The junction had 3 bases not matched to a gene; V was cut back by 5 bases and J by 4 bases. CDR3 size: 15 residues. CDR1 is SGHTA and CDR2 is FQGTGA in the germline V gene. The CDR3, as DNA: TGTGCCAGCAGCCAGACTAGCGGGAGATACAATGAGCAGTTCTTC. This sequence encodes CASSQTSGRYNEQFF.

The genes are TRBV28 and TRBJ1-5; a weak D match, TRBD1 (6 bases). There are 15 residues in the CDR3. The ends were cut back, 7 bases at V and 4 bases at J, with 17 bases in the middle. The germline V gene encodes CDR1 MDHEN and CDR2 SYDVKM. CDR3 residues: CASNKQGIGNQPQHF. Written as DNA, the CDR3 is TGTGCCAGCAACAAACAGGGTATAGGTAATCAGCCCCAGCATTTT.

This sequence joins TRBV9 and TRBJ1-1, with TRBD1 matching 10 bases. The germline V gene encodes CDR1 SGDLS and CDR2 YYNGEE. CDR3 length: 14 residues. V shed 2 bases and J 7 bases; nucleotides not matched to a gene: 5. This CDR3 is CASSVRQGANEAFF. In nucleotides, the CDR3 is TGTGCCAGCAGCGTTAGACAGGGGGCGAATGAAGCTTTCTTT.

This chain connects TRBV25-1 to TRBJ2-5, with 9 bases lining up with TRBD1. J gave up 5 bases and V 2 bases, and 6 bases lay outside the gene matches. The CDR3 extends over 15 amino acids. In germline, CDR1 is MGHDK, CDR2 SYGVNS. CDR3 nucleotide sequence: TGTGCCAGCAGTGAACCAGCTGGACAGGGGGAGACCCAGTACTTC. Its protein is CASSEPAGQGETQYF.